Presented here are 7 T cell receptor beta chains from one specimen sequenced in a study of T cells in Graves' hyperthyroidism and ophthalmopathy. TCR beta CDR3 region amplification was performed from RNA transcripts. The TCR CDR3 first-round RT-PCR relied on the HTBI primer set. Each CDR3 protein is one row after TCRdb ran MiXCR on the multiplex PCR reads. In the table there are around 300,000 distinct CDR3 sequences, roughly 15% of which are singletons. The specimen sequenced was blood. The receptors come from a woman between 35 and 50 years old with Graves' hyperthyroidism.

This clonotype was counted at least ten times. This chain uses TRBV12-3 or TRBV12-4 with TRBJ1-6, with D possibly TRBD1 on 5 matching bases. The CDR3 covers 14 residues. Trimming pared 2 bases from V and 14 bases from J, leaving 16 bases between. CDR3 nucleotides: TGTGCCAGCAGTTTAACAGGTCCGGTTGGATCCCTCCACTTT. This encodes CASSLTGPVGSLHF.

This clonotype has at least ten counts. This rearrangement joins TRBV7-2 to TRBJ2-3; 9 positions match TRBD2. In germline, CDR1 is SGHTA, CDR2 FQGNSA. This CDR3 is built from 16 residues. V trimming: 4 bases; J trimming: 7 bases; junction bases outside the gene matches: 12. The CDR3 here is CASSSYSGSGINTQYF. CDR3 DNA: TGTGCCAGCAGCTCATATAGCGGGAGCGGGATAAATACGCAGTATTTT.

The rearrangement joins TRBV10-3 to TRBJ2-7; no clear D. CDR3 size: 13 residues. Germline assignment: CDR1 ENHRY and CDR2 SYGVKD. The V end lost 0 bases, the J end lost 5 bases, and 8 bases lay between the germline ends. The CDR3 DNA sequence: TGTGCCATCAGTGAGTCGACATATCACGAGCAGTACTTC. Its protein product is CAISESTYHEQYF.

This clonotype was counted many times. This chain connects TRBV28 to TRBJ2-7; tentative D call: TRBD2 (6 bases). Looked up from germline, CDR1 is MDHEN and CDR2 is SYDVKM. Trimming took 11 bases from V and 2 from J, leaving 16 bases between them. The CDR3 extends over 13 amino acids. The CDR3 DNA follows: TGTGCCGGACAATCGGGGGTGACCTACGAGCAGTACTTC. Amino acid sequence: CAGQSGVTYEQYF.

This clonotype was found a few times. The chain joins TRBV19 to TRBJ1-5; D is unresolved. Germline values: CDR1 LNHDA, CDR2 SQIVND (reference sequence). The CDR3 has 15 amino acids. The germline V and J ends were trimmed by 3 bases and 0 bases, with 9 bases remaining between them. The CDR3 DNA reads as TGTGCCAGTAGTATCGGCGGTGATAGCAATCAGCCCCAGCATTTT. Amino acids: CASSIGGDSNQPQHF.

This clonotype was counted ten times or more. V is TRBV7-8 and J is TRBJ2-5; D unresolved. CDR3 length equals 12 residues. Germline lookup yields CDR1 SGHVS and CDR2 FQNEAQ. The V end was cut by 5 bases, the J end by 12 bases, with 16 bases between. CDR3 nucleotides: TGTGCCAGCAGCGCCGCCCCGTTTCCAGAGTACTTC. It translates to CASSAAPFPEYF.

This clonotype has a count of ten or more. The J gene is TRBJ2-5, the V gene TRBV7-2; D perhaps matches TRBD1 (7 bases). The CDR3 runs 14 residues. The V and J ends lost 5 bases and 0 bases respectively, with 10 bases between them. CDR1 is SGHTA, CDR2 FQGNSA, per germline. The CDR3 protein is CASSAGGYQETQYF. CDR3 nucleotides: TGTGCCAGCAGCGCAGGGGGGTACCAAGAGACCCAGTACTTC.